This T cell receptor beta chain was identified in a study of blood T cell repertoires in COVID-19. For the study at large: The United States, Italy and Spain provided the acute and convalescent COVID-19 samples.

The table lists this clone with a count of one. The germline gives CDR1 LGHDT, CDR2 YNNKEL (reference sequence). V shed 4 bases and J 3 bases; nucleotides not matched to a gene: 4. The length of the CDR3 is 15 residues. Profiling relied on immunoSEQ multiplex PCR, and the TCRdb table lists in-frame clones only, not all of them. The repertoire holds 250,000 to 300,000 clones, with roughly 86% as singletons. Adults between roughly 18 and 89 years of age took part from about two dozen US areas. The TCR comes from a woman aged 45-60 years who had been exposed to COVID-19. The chain has TRBV3-1 (or the pseudogene TRBV3-2) and TRBJ2-3; 10 positions match TRBD2. The sequenced material came from PBMCs or T cells enriched from blood (not recorded which). The CDR3 coding sequence is TGTGCCAGCAGCCTTACTAGCGGGGTAACAGATACGCAGTATTTT. Protein: CASSLTSGVTDTQYF.